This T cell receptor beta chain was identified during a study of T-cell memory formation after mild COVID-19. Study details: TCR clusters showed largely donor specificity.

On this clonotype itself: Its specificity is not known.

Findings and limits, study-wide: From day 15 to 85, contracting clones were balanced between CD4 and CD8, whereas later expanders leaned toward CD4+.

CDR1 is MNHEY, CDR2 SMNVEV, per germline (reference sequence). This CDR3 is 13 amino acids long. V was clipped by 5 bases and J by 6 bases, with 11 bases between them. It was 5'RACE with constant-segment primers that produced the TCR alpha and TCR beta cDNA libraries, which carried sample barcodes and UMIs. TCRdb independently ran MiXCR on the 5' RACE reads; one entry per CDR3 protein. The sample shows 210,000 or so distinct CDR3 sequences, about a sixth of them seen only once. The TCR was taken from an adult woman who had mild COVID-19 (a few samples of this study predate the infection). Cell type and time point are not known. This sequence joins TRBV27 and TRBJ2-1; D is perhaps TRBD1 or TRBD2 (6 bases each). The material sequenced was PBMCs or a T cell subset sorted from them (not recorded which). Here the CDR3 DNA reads TGTGCCAGCAGTCGAGGGGGGTCCAATGAGCAGTTCTTC. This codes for CASSRGGSNEQFF.